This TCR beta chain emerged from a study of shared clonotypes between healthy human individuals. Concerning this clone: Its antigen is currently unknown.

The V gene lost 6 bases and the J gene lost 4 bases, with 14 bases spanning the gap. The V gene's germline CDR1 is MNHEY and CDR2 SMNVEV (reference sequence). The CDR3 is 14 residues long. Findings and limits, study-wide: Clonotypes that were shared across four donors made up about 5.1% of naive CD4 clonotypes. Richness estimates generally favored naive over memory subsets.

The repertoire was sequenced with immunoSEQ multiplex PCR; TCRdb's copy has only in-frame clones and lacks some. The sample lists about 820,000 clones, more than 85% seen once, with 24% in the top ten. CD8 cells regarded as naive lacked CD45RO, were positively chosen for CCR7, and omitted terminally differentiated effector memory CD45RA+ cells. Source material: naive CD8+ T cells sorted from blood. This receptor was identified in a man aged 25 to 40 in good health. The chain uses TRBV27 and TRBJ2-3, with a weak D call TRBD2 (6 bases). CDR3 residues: CASRFLGGADTQYF. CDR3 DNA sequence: TGTGCCAGCAGGTTCTTGGGAGGAGCAGATACGCAGTATTTT.